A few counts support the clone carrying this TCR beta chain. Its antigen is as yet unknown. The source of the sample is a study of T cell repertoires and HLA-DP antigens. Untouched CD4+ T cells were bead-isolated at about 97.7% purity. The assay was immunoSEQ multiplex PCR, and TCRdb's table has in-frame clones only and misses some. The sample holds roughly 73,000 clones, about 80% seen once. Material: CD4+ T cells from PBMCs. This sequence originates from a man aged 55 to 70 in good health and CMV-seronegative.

The CDR3 reads CAWGGQGEFEAFF. Here the CDR3 DNA reads TGTGCCTGGGGGGGACAGGGAGAATTTGAAGCTTTCTTT. V usage is TRBV30 and J usage is TRBJ1-1, with 9 bases identical to TRBD1. The CDR3 covers 13 residues. Germline V lookup: CDR1 GTSNPN, CDR2 SVGIG (reference sequence). V lost 5 bases to trimming and J lost 7 bases; unmatched junction nucleotides: 8.